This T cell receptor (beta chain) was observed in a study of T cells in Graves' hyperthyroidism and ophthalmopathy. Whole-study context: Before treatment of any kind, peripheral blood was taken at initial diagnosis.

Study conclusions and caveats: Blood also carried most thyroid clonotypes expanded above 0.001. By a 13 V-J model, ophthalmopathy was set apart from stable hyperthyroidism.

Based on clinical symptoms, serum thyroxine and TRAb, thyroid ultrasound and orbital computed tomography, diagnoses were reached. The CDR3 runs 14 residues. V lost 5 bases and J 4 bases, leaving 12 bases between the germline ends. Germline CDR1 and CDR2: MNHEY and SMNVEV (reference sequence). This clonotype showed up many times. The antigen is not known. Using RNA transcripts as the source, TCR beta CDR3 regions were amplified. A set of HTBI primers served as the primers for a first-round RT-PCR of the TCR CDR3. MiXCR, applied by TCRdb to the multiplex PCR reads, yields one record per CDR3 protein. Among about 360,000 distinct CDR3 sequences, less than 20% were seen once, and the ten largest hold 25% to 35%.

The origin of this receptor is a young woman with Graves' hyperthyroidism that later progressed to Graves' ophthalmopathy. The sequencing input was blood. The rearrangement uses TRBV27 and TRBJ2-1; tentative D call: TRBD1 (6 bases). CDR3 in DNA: TGTGCCAGCAGTCGCCGGGACACGTACAATGAGCAGTTCTTC. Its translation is CASSRRDTYNEQFF.